This T cell receptor beta chain comes out of a study of OX40 agonist ivuxolimab in advanced cancers. Study-wide findings and caveats: The expanded peripheral T cells' antigen specificity was not determined.

The germline CDR1 and CDR2 sequences are MNHEY and SMNVEV (reference sequence). The CDR3 has 16 residues. The V and J ends lost 5 bases and 3 bases, in that order; junction bases with no gene match: 11. Note on this clone: Antigen unknown.

The repertoire was sequenced with immunoSEQ multiplex PCR; TCRdb's copy has only in-frame clones and lacks some. Here the sample spans 70,000 to 95,000 clones, around 90% being singletons. The sequencing here drew on CD4+ or CD8+ T cells sorted from blood, taken in a trial of the OX40 agonist ivuxolimab. The chain employs TRBV27 and TRBJ2-7; TRBD1 matches 9 bases. The sequence was obtained from an adult with an advanced solid tumor such as melanoma, head and neck, liver or kidney cancer. The DNA for the CDR3 is TGTGCCAGCAGTAAACTACCGGGACAGGGATTCTACGAGCAGTACTTC. Amino acids: CASSKLPGQGFYEQYF.